This T cell receptor beta chain derives from a study of T cells in Graves' hyperthyroidism and ophthalmopathy. Findings and limits, study-wide: In blood, most of the thyroid clonotypes expanded above 0.001 were also present.

This clonotype was seen a few times. Its target is unknown. This CDR3 is 13 amino acids long. Germline CDR1 MNHEY, CDR2 SMNVEV (reference sequence). Trimming took 7 bases from V and 5 from J; bases not matched to a gene: 5. Regions amplified from RNA transcripts were the TCR beta CDR3 regions. The HTBI primer set served for first-round RT-PCR of the TCR CDR3. TCRdb re-called the multiplex PCR reads through MiXCR, storing one row per CDR3 protein. The table has around 340,000 distinct CDR3 sequences, about 15% seen once; the top ten hold 33%. Sequenced material: blood. This chain uses TRBV27 with TRBJ2-7, with 10 bases that match TRBD1. The TCR originated in a man in his thirties or forties with Graves' hyperthyroidism. CDR3 amino acids: CASTGQGINEQYF. For the CDR3, the DNA is TGTGCCAGCACGGGACAGGGGATAAACGAGCAGTACTTC.